The T cell receptor beta chain described here comes from a study of cytomegalovirus exposure and HLA in healthy donors. Study results and caveats: In a later analysis, HLA-C alleles had the fewest associated TCRs, DRB1 alleles the most. Cytomegalovirus association was listed for 164 TCR beta chains. Accurate predictions that matched the HLA-A and HLA-B alleles of most subjects were reportedly made from TCR beta sequences.

Comments on this clone: Its antigen is still unknown.

The PCR made use of 60 Vbeta and 13 Jbeta primers. Source study methods: A follow-up analysis tallied 73 million or so unique TCR beta chains, 8.5 million to 14 million shared. Only in-frame clones appear in the TCRdb table, and some are missing; sequencing was by immunoSEQ multiplex PCR. The V and J calls and clone size were taken over from that table, and D and trimming were inferred from the DNA. The table shows 55,000 to 65,000 clones, with 80% occurring only once. Germline CDR1 reads SGHRS; CDR2 reads YFSETQ. Between the trimmed V and J ends, which lost 0 bases and 2 bases, there was a span of 9 bases. This CDR3 region has 14 residues.

This rearrangement joins TRBV5-1 to TRBJ2-7; TRBD2 is a possible D gene (5 bases). What was sequenced was PBMCs. The clonotype comes from a woman in her forties in good health and CMV-seronegative. Here the CDR3 reads CASSLAGITYEQYF. The CDR3 DNA reads as TGCGCCAGCAGCTTGGCCGGGATAACCTACGAGCAGTACTTC.